This TCR beta chain is drawn from a study of blood T cell repertoires in COVID-19. Study-level information: Italy, Spain and the United States were the sources of the convalescent and acute COVID-19 samples. PBMCs, B-cell-depleted T cells, or T cells were the source of the cDNA or gDNA that made up the material.

The trim removed 6 bases at V and 7 bases at J, leaving 17 bases unmatched. The germline gives CDR1 LGHNT, CDR2 FRNRAP. This CDR3 has 17 amino acids. This clone showed up just once. Repertoires were generated with immunoSEQ multiplex PCR, while TCRdb's copy carries only in-frame clones and drops some. The table shows over 150,000 clones, with just over 90% occurring only once. The chain is built from TRBV12-5 and TRBJ2-1, with 8 bases that match TRBD1. The receptor's source is a man younger than 35 with acute or convalescent COVID-19. The material sequenced was peripheral blood. CDR3 loop: CASGRRPGQGDENEQFF. The CDR3 DNA is TGTGCTAGTGGCCGAAGACCCGGACAGGGTGACGAGAATGAGCAGTTCTTC.